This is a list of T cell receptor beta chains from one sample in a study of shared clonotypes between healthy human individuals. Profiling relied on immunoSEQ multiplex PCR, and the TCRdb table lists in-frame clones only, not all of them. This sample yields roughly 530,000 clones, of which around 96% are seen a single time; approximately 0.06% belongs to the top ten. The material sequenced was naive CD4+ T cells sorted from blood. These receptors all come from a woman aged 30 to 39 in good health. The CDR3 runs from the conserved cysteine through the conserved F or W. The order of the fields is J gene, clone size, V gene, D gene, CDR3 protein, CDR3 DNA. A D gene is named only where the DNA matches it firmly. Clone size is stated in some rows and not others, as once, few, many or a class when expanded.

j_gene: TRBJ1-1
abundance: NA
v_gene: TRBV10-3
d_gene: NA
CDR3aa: CAITRREGTEAFF
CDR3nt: TGTGCCATCACCCGAAGGGAAGGGACTGAAGCTTTCTTT

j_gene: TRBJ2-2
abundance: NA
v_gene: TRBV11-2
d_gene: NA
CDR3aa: CASSPLPNTGELFF
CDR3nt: TGTGCCAGCAGCCCGCTCCCGAACACCGGGGAGCTGTTTTTT

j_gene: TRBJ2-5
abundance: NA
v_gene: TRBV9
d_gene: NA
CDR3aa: CASSSNGGQETQYF
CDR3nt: TGTGCCAGCAGCTCCAACGGGGGCCAAGAGACCCAGTACTTC

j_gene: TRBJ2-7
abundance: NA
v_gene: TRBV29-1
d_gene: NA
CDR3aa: CSVRSTLLYEQYF
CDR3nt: TGCAGCGTTAGGTCAACTCTCCTATACGAGCAGTACTTC

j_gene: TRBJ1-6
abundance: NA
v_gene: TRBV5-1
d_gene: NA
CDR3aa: CASSDIYNSPLHF
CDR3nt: TGCGCCAGCAGTGACATCTATAATTCACCCCTCCACTTT

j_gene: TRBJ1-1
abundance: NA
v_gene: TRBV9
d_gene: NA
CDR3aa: CASSPNPANMNTEAFF
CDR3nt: TGTGCCAGCAGCCCCAATCCCGCAAACATGAACACTGAAGCTTTCTTT

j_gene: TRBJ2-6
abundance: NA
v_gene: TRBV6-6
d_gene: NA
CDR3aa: CASSLGWSGANVLTF
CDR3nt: TGTGCCAGCAGCTTGGGCTGGTCTGGGGCCAACGTCCTGACTTTC

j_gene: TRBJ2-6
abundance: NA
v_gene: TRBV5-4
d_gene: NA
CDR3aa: CASSGWPGGLSGANVLTF
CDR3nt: TGTGCCAGCAGCGGTTGGCCAGGGGGGCTCTCTGGGGCCAACGTCCTGACTTTC

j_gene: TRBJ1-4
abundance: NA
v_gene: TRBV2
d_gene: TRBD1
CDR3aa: CASSEARAGGTEKLFF
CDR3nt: TGTGCCAGCAGTGAAGCAAGGGCAGGGGGAACCGAAAAACTGTTTTTT

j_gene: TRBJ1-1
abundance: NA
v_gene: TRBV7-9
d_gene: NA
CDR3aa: CASSLVDTEAFF
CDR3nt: TGTGCCAGCAGCTTAGTGGACACTGAAGCTTTCTTT

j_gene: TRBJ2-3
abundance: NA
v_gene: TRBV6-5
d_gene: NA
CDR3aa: CASSTSEDTQYF
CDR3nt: TGTGCCAGCAGTACCTCGGAGGATACGCAGTATTTT

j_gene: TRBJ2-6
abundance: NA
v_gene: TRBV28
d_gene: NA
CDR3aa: CASRPPGTFSGANVLTF
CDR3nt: TGTGCCAGCAGGCCTCCAGGCACCTTCTCTGGGGCCAACGTCCTGACTTTC

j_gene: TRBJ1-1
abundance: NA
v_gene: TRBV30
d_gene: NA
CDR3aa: CAWSVQGTQTGTFF
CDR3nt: TGTGCCTGGAGTGTACAGGGAACCCAGACTGGTACTTTCTTT

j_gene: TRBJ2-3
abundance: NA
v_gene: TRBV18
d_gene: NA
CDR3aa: CASSPSTDTQYF
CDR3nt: TGTGCCAGCTCTCCTAGCACAGATACGCAGTATTTT

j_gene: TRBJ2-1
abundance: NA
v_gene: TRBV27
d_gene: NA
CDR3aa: CASSFAGAPRQFF
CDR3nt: TGTGCCAGCAGTTTTGCAGGGGCCCCCCGGCAGTTCTTC

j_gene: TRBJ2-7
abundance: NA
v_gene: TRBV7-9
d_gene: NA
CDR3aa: CASSLARTRDSYEQYF
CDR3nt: TGTGCCAGCAGCTTAGCCCGAACTAGGGACTCCTACGAGCAGTACTTC

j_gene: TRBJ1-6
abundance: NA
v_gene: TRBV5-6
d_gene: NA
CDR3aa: CASSLEATGRSPLHF
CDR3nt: TGTGCCAGCAGCTTGGAAGCCACAGGGCGGTCACCCCTCCACTTT

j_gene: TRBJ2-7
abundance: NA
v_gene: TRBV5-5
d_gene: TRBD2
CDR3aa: CASLPSGSSYEQYF
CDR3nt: TGTGCCAGCTTGCCTAGCGGGAGCTCCTACGAGCAGTACTTC

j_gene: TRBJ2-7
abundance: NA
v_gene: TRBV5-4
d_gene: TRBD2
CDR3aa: CASSSPSGDSYEQYF
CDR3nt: TGTGCCAGCAGCTCGCCTAGCGGGGATTCCTACGAGCAGTACTTC

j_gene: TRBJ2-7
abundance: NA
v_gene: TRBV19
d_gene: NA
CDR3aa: CASSLRQGGSYEQYF
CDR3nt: TGTGCCAGTAGCTTACGCCAGGGGGGATCCTACGAGCAGTACTTC

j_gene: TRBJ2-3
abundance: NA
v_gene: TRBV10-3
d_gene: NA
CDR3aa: CAIRGAARQDTQYF
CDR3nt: TGTGCCATCCGGGGGGCCGCCCGGCAAGATACGCAGTATTTT

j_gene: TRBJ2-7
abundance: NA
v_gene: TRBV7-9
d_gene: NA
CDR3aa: CASAGRTYEQYF
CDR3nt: TGTGCCAGCGCAGGGAGGACGTACGAGCAGTACTTC

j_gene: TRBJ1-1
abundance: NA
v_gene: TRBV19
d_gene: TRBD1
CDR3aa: CASNLAPGGGNTEAFF
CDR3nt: TGTGCCAGTAATCTTGCCCCAGGGGGAGGGAACACTGAAGCTTTCTTT

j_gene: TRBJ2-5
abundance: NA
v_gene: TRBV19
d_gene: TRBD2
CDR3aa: CASSYASGTQETQYF
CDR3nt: TGTGCCAGTAGTTATGCTAGCGGGACCCAAGAGACCCAGTACTTC

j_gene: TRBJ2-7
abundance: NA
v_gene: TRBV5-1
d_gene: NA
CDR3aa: CASSLGVWDGVEQYF
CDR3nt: TGCGCCAGCAGCTTGGGGGTATGGGACGGCGTCGAGCAGTACTTC

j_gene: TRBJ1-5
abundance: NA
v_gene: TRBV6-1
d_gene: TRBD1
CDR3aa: CASREGQVHNQPQHF
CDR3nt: TGTGCCAGCAGGGAGGGACAGGTGCACAATCAGCCCCAGCATTTT

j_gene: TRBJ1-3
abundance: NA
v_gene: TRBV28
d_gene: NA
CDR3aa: CASSLEDTGNTIYF
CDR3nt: TGTGCCAGCAGTTTAGAGGATACCGGAAACACCATATATTTT

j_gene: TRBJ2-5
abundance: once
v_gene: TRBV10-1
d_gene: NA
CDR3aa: CASSLSPGQETQYF
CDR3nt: TGCGCCAGTAGCCTTTCACCCGGGCAAGAGACCCAGTACTTC

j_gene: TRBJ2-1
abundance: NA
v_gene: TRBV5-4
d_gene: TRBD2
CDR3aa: CASSFGTSGTLRGSNEQFF
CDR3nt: TGTGCCAGCAGCTTCGGGACTAGCGGGACCTTGCGGGGAAGCAATGAGCAGTTCTTC

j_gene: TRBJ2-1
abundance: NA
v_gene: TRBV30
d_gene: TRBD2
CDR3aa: CAWSPLAGGLKKQFF
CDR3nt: TGTGCCTGGAGTCCGCTAGCGGGAGGGCTTAAGAAGCAGTTCTTC

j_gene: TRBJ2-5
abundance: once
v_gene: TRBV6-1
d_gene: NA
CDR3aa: CASSEIPGLIGETQYF
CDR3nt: TGTGCCAGCAGTGAGATCCCGGGACTGATAGGGGAGACCCAGTACTTC

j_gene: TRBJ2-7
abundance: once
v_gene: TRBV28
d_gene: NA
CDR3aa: CASSLPRLGEQYF
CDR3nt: TGTGCCAGCAGTCTCCCCAGGCTGGGAGAGCAGTACTTC

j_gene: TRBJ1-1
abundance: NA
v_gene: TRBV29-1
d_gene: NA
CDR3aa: CSVEVQGATEAFF
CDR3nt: TGCAGCGTTGAAGTTCAAGGGGCGACTGAAGCTTTCTTT

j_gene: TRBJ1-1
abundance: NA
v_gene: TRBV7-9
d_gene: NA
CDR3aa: CASSPGRWGTEAFF
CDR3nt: TGTGCCAGCAGCCCGGGACGGTGGGGGACTGAAGCTTTCTTT

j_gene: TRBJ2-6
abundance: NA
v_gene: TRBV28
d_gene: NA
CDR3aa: CASSSWFSGANVLTF
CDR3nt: TGTGCCAGCAGTTCATGGTTCTCTGGGGCCAACGTCCTGACTTTC

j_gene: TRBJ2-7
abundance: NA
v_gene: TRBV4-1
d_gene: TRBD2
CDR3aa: CASSQQTSDPREQYF
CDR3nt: TGCGCCAGCAGCCAGCAGACTAGCGACCCTAGGGAGCAGTACTTC

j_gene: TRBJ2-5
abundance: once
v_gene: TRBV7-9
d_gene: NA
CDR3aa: CASSLDILGSKETQYF
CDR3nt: TGTGCCAGCAGCTTAGATATTCTGGGATCCAAAGAGACCCAGTACTTC

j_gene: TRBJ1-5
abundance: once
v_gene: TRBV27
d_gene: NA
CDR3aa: CASSFSGKRNQPQHF
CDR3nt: TGTGCCAGCAGTTTTTCTGGGAAGCGCAATCAGCCCCAGCATTTT

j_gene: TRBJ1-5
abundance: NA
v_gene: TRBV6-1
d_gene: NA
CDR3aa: CASSESGYLGNQPQHF
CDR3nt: TGTGCCAGCAGTGAATCCGGATATTTGGGCAATCAGCCCCAGCATTTT

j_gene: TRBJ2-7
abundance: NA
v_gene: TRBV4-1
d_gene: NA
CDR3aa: CASSQESDQFYEQYF
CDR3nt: TGCGCCAGCAGCCAAGAGTCGGACCAGTTCTACGAGCAGTACTTC

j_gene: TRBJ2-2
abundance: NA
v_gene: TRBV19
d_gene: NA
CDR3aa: CASSIREPPGELFF
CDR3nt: TGTGCCAGTAGTATAAGGGAACCCCCCGGGGAGCTGTTTTTT

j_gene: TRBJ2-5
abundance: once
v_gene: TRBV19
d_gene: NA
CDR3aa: CASSSLGGQETQYF
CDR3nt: TGTGCCAGTAGTTCTCTCGGCGGACAAGAGACCCAGTACTTC

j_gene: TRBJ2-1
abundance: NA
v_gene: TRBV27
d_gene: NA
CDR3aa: CASSPKGGSFSYNEQFF
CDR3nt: TGTGCCAGCAGCCCTAAAGGGGGGTCCTTCTCCTACAATGAGCAGTTCTTC

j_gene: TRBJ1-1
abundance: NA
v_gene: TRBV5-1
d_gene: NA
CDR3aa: CATSAVGYTEAFF
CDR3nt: TGCGCCACCTCTGCCGTAGGGTACACTGAAGCTTTCTTT

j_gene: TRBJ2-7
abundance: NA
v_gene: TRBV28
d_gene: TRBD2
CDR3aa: CASSSPPGREGYEQYF
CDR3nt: TGTGCCAGCAGTTCCCCCCCGGGCAGGGAGGGCTACGAGCAGTACTTC

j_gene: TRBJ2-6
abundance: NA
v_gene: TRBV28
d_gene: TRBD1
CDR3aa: CASSPRQGISGANVLTF
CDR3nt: TGTGCCAGCAGTCCGCGACAGGGGATCTCTGGGGCCAACGTCCTGACTTTC

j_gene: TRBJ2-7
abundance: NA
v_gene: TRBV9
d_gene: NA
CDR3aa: CASSVDSGAPYEQYF
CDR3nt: TGTGCCAGCAGCGTAGATTCAGGGGCCCCCTACGAGCAGTACTTC

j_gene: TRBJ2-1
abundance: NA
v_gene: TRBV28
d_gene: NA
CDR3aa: CASSRSDRDRRGQFF
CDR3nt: TGTGCCAGCAGTAGAAGCGACCGGGACCGCCGAGGGCAGTTCTTC

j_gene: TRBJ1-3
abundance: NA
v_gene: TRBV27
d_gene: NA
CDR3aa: CASSLDRLPGNTIYF
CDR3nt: TGTGCCAGCAGCCTAGACAGGTTGCCTGGAAACACCATATATTTT

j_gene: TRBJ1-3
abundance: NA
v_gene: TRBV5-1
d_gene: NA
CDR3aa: CASSLDGNNYSGNTIYF
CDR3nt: TGCGCCAGCAGCTTGGACGGGAACAATTACTCTGGAAACACCATATATTTT

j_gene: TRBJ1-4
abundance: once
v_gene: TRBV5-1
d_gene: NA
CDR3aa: CASSAGFSTNEKLFF
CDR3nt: TGCGCCAGCAGCGCTGGGTTTAGTACTAATGAAAAACTGTTTTTT

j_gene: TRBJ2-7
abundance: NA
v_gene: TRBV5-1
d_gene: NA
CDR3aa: CASSLAERVWNEQYF
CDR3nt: TGCGCCAGCAGCTTGGCCGAGCGGGTCTGGAACGAGCAGTACTTC

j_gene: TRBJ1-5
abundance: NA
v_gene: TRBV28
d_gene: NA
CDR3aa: CASSFLNQPQHF
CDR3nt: TGTGCCAGCAGTTTCTTGAATCAGCCCCAGCATTTT

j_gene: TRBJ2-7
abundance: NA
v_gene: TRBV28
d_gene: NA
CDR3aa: CASSLATGLYEQYF
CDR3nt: TGTGCCAGCAGTTTAGCCACGGGGCTTTACGAGCAGTACTTC

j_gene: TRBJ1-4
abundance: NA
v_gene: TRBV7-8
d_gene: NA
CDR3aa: CASSHTVEKLFF
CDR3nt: TGTGCCAGCAGCCACACAGTTGAAAAACTGTTTTTT

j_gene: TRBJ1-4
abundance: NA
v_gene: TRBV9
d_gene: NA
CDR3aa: CASSVAGGSNEKLFF
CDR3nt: TGTGCCAGCAGCGTAGCGGGCGGGTCTAATGAAAAACTGTTTTTT

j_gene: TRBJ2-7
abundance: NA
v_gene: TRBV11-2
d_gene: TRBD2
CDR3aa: CASRGLAVSYEQYF
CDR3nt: TGTGCCAGCAGGGGACTAGCCGTATCCTACGAGCAGTACTTC

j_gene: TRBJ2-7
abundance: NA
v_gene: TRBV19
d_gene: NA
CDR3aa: CASSIGWTRSYEQYF
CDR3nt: TGTGCCAGTAGTATAGGATGGACCAGATCCTACGAGCAGTACTTC

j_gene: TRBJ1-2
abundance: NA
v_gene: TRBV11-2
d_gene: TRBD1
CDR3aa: CASSSDRGPYTF
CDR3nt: TGTGCCAGCAGCTCAGACAGGGGCCCCTACACCTTC

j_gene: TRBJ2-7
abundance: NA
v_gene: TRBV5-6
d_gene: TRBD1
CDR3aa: CASSYTGGAGEQYF
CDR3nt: TGTGCCAGCAGCTATACAGGGGGCGCTGGGGAGCAGTACTTC